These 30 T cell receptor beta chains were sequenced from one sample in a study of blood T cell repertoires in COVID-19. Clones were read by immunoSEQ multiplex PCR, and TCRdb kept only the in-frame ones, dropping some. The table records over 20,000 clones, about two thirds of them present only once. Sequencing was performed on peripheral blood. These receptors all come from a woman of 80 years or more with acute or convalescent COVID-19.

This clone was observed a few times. CDR3 amino acids: CASSLGGYSNQPQHF. The CDR3 DNA is TGTGCCAGCAGCTTGGGGGGCTATAGCAATCAGCCCCAGCATTTT. The chain has TRBV5-6 and TRBJ1-5, with TRBD1 as a possible D gene (5 bases). The V end was cut by 0 bases, the J end by 0 bases, with 7 bases between. CDR3 size: 15 residues. Germline V gives CDR1 SGHDT, CDR2 YYEEEE.

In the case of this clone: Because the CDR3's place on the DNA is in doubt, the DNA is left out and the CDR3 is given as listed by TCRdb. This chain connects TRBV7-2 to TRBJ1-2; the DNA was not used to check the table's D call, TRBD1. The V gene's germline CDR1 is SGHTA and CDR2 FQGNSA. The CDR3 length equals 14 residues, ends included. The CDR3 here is CASSSSGQLYGYTF.

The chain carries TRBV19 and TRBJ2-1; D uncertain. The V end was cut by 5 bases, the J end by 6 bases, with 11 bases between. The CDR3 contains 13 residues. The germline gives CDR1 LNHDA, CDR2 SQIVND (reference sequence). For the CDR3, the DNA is TGTGCCAGTAGTGTACAGTTCGGCAATGAGCAGTTCTTC. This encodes CASSVQFGNEQFF.

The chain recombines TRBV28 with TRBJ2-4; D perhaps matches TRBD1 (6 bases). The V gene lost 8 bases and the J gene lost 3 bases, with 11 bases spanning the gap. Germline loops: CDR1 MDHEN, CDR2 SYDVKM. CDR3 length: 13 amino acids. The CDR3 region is CASRDTGKNIQYF. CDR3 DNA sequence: TGTGCCAGCCGGGACACGGGCAAAAACATTCAGTACTTC. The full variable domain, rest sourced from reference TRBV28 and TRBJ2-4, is DVKVTQSSRYLVKRTGEKVFLECVQDMDHENMFWYRQDPGLGLRLIYFSYDVKMKEKGDIPEGYSVSREKKERFSLILESASTNQTSMYLCASRDTGKNIQYFGAGTRLSVL.

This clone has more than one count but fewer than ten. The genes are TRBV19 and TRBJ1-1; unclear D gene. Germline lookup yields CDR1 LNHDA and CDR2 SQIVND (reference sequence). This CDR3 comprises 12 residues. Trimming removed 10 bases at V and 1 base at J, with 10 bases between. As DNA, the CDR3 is TGTGCCACACAGAAGACGAACACTGAAGCTTTCTTT. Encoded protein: CATQKTNTEAFF.

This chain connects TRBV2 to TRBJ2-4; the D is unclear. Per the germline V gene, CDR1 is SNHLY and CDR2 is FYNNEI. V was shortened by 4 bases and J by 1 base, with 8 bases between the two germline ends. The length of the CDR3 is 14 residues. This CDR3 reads CASSVGVAKNIQYF. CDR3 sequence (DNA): TGTGCCAGCAGTGTCGGTGTGGCCAAAAACATTCAGTACTTC.

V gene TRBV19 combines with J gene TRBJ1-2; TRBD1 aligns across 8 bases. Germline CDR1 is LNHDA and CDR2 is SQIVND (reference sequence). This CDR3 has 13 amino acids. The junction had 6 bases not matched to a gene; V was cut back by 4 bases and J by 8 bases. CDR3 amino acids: CASSKRTGNGYTF. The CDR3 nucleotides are TGTGCCAGTAGTAAGCGGACAGGGAACGGCTACACCTTC.

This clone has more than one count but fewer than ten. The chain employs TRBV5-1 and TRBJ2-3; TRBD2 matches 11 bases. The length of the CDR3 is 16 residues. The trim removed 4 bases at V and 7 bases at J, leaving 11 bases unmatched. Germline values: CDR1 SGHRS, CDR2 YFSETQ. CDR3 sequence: CASSPVNSGGVNTQYF. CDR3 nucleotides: TGCGCCAGCAGCCCTGTGAATAGCGGGGGGGTAAATACGCAGTATTTT.

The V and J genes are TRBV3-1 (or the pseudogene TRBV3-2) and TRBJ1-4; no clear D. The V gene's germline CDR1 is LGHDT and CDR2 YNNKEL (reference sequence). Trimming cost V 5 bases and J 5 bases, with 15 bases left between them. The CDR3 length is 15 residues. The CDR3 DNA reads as TGTGCCAGCAGCTCTGCCGGGAGAGGGAATGAAAAACTGTTTTTT. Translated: CASSSAGRGNEKLFF.

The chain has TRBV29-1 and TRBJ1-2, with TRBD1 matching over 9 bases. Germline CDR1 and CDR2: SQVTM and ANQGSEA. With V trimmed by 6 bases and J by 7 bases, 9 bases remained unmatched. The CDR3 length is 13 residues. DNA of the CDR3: TGCAGCGTGGGGGGACAGGGAGGCTCTGGCTACACCTTC. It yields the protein CSVGGQGGSGYTF.

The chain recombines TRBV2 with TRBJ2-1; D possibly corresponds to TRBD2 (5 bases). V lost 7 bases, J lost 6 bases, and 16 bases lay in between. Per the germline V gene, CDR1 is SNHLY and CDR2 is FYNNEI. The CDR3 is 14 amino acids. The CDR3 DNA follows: TGTGCCAGCACCGAGACTACCCGAACCAATGAGCAGTTCTTC. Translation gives CASTETTRTNEQFF.

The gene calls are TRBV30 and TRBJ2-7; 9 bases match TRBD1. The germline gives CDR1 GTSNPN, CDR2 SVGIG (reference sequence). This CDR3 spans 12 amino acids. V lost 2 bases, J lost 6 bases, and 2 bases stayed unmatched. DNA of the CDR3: TGTGCCTGGAGTACAGGGGGCCGCGAGCAGTACTTC. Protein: CAWSTGGREQYF. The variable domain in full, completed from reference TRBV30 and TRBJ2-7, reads SQTIHQWPATLVQPVGSPLSLECTVEGTSNPNLYWYRQAAGRGLQLLFYSVGIGQISSEVPQNLSASRPQDRQFILSSKKLLLSDSGFYLCAWSTGGREQYFGPGTRLTVT.

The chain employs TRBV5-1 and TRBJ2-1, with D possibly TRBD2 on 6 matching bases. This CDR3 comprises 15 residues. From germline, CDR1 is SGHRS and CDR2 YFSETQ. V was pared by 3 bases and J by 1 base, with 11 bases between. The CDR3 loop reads CASSSSVQSYNEQFF. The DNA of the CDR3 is TGCGCCAGCAGCTCTAGCGTCCAATCCTACAATGAGCAGTTCTTC. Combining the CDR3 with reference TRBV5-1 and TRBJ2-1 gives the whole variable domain KAGVTQTPRYLIKTRGQQVTLSCSPISGHRSVSWYQQTPGQGLQFLFEYFSETQRNKGNFPGRFSGRQFSNSRSEMNVSTLELGDSALYLCASSSSVQSYNEQFFGPGTRLTVL.

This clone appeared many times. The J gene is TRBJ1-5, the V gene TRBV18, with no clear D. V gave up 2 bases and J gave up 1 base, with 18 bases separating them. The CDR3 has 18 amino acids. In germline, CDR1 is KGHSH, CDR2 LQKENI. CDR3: CASSPRRGDPLSNQPQHF. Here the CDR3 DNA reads TGTGCCAGCTCACCAAGACGGGGTGACCCCTTAAGCAATCAGCCCCAGCATTTT.

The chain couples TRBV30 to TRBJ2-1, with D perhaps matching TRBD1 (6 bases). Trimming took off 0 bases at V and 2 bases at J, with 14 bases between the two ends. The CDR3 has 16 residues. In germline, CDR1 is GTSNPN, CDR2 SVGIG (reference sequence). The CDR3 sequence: CAWSVRDIRAYNEQFF. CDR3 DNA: TGTGCCTGGAGTGTCCGGGACATACGAGCCTACAATGAGCAGTTCTTC.

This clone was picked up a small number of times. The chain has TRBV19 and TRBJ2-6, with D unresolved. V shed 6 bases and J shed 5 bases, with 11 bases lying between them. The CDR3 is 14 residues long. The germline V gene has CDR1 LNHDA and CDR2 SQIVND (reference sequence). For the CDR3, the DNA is TGTGCCAGTAGCGCCCCGAGAAGGGCCAACGTCCTGACTTTC. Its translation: CASSAPRRANVLTF.

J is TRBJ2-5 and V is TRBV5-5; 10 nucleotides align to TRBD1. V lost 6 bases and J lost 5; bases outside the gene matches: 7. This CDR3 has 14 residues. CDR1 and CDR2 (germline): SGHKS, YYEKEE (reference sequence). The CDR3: CASTRQGAVETQYF. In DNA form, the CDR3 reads TGTGCCAGCACGCGACAGGGGGCGGTTGAGACCCAGTACTTC.

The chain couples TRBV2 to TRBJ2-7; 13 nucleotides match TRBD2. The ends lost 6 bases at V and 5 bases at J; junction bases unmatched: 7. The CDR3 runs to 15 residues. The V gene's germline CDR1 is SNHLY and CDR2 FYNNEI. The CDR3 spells CASRNGLAGVNEQYF. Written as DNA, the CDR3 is TGTGCCAGCAGGAATGGACTAGCGGGAGTCAACGAGCAGTACTTC.

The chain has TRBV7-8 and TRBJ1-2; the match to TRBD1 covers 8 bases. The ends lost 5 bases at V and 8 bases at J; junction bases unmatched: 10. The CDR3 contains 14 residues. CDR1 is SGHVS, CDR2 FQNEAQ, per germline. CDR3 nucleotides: TGTGCCAGCAGCCTGGGACAGGTGGTGGGCGGCTACACCTTC. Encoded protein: CASSLGQVVGGYTF.

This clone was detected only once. In DNA form, the CDR3 reads TGCGCCAGCAGCCCTACAGGGGCAAGCACAGATACGCAGTATTTT. Protein sequence: CASSPTGASTDTQYF. The chain couples TRBV5-1 to TRBJ2-3; 7 bases map to TRBD1. This CDR3 has 15 amino acids. Germline trimming cut 4 bases from V and 0 bases from J; bases unmatched to any gene: 5. CDR1 and CDR2 (germline): SGHRS, YFSETQ.

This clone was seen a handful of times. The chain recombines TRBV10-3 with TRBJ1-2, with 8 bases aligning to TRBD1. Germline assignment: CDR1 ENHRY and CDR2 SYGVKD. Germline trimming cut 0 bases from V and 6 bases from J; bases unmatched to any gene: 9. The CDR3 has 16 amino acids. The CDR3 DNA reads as TGTGCCATCAGTGAGTCGTCGATGGACAGGGTTAATGGCTACACCTTC. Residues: CAISESSMDRVNGYTF.

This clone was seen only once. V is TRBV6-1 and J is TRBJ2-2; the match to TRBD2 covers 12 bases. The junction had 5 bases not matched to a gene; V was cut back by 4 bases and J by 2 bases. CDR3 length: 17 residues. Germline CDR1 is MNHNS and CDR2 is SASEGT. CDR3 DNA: TGTGCCAGCAGTGCCGAACTAGCGGGAGGAAACACCGGGGAGCTGTTTTTT. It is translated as CASSAELAGGNTGELFF.

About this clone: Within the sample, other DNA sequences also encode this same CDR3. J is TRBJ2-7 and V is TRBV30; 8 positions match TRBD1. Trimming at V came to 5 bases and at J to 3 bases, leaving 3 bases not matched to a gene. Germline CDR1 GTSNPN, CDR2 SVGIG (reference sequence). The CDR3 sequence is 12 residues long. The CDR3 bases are TGTGCCTGGGGGACAGGCGGCTACGAGCAGTACTTC. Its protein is CAWGTGGYEQYF.

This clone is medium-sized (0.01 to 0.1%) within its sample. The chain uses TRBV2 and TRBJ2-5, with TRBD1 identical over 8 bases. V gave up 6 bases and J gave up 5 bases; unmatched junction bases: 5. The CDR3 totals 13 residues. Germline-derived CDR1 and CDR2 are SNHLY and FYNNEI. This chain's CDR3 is CASRGTGMETQYF. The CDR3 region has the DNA TGTGCCAGCAGAGGGACAGGCATGGAGACCCAGTACTTC. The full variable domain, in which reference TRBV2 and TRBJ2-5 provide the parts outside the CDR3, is EPEVTQTPSHQVTQMGQEVILRCVPISNHLYFYWYRQILGQKVEFLVSFYNNEISEKSEIFDDQFSVERPDGSNFTLKIRSTKLEDSAMYFCASRGTGMETQYFGPGTRLLVL.

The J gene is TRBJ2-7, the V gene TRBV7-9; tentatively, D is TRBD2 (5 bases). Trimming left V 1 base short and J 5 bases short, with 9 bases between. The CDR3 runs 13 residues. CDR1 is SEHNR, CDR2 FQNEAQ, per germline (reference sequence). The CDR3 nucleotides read TGTGCCAGCAGCTTAGGACGAGGGAACGAGCAGTACTTC. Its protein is CASSLGRGNEQYF.

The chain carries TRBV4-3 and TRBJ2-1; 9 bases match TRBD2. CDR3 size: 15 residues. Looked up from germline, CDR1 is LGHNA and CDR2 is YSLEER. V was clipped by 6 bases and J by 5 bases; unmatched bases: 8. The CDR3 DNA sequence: TGCGCCAGCAGTCCTTTAGCGGGAGCAAACAATGAGCAGTTCTTC. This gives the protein CASSPLAGANNEQFF.

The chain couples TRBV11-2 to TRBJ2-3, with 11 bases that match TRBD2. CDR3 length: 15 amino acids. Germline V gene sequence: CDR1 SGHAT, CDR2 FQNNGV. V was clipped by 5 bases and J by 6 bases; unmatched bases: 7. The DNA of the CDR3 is TGTGCCAGCAGCCTGAGACTAGCGGGGTTCGATACGCAGTATTTT. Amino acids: CASSLRLAGFDTQYF.

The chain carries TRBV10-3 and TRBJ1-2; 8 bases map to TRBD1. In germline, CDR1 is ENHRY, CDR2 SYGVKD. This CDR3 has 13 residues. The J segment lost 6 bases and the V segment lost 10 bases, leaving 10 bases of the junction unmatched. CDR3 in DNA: TGTGCCAGCAGGGGAGGACAGGGCGATGGCTACACCTTC. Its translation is CASRGGQGDGYTF.

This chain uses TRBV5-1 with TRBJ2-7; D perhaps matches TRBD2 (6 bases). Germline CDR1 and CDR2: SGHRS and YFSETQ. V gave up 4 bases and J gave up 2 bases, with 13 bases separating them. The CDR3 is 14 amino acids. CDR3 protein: CASSRESLTYEQYF. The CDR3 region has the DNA TGCGCCAGCAGCCGGGAGAGCCTTACCTACGAGCAGTACTTC.

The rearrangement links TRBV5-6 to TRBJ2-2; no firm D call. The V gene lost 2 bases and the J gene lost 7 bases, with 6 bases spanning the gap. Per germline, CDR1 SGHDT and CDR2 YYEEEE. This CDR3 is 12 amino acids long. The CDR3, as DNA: TGTGCCAGCAGCTTACCGCGCGGGGAGCTGTTTTTT. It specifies CASSLPRGELFF.